The 20 T cell receptor beta chains reported below all come from one sample, sequenced in a study of vaccination effects on CD4 cells after COVID-19. No antigen has been identified for these receptors. Before any sequencing was done, the ViraFEST assay used viral peptide pools to expand antigen-specific CD4+ T cells. CD4+ T cells were isolated after approximately 10 days of culture. People in the vaccine group had not been infected with SARS-CoV-2 before, and their nucleocapsid antibodies were negative. Method: immunoSEQ multiplex PCR; TCRdb's copy keeps in-frame clones and lacks some. This table holds 78,000 or so clones, around 79% found once. The sample was CD4+ T cells from PBMCs cultured with SARS-CoV-2 spike peptides, taken before COVID-19 vaccination. The source of these receptors is a human donor who received a COVID-19 vaccine.

This clone was counted between two and nine times. The genes are TRBV2 and TRBJ1-5, with 7 bases identical to TRBD1. Germline-derived CDR1 and CDR2 are SNHLY and FYNNEI. This CDR3 is 15 amino acids long. With V trimmed by 8 bases and J by 4 bases, 11 bases remained unmatched. CDR3 nucleotides: TGTGCCAGCTCCATAGCGGCAGGGGGGAATCAGCCCCAGCATTTT. Amino acid sequence: CASSIAAGGNQPQHF. Full variable domain (outside the CDR3, taken from reference TRBV2 and TRBJ1-5): EPEVTQTPSHQVTQMGQEVILRCVPISNHLYFYWYRQILGQKVEFLVSFYNNEISEKSEIFDDQFSVERPDGSNFTLKIRSTKLEDSAMYFCASSIAAGGNQPQHFGDGTRLSIL.

V usage is TRBV5-6 and J usage is TRBJ2-1; no clear D gene. This CDR3 has 16 amino acids. Trimming shortened V by 0 bases and J by 1 base, and 11 bases separated the two germline ends. The V gene's germline CDR1 is SGHDT and CDR2 YYEEEE. The CDR3 sequence is CASSLEATRSYNEQFF. The CDR3 bases are TGTGCCAGCAGCTTGGAGGCCACCAGATCCTACAATGAGCAGTTCTTC.

The V and J genes are TRBV6-6 and TRBJ2-7, with D possibly matching TRBD1 (6 bases). The germline V gene encodes CDR1 MNHNY and CDR2 SVGAGI (reference sequence). The CDR3 extends over 15 amino acids. Trimming pared 8 bases from V and 3 bases from J, leaving 20 bases between. CDR3 loop: CASRRGQGSRYEQYV. The CDR3 DNA sequence: TGTGCCAGCCGAAGGGGCCAGGGGTCCCGCTACGAGCAGTACGTC.

This rearrangement joins TRBV5-1 to TRBJ1-3, with D unresolved. V was cut by 0 bases and J by 0 bases, with 10 bases left in between. This CDR3 contains 16 residues. Per the germline V gene, CDR1 is SGHRS and CDR2 is YFSETQ. The CDR3 reads CASSLDVSPSGNTIYF. In nucleotides, the CDR3 is TGCGCCAGCAGCTTGGACGTCAGCCCCTCTGGAAACACCATATATTTT. The full variable domain, in which reference TRBV5-1 and TRBJ1-3 provide the parts outside the CDR3, is KAGVTQTPRYLIKTRGQQVTLSCSPISGHRSVSWYQQTPGQGLQFLFEYFSETQRNKGNFPGRFSGRQFSNSRSEMNVSTLELGDSALYLCASSLDVSPSGNTIYFGEGSWLTVV.

The chain employs TRBV3-1 (or the pseudogene TRBV3-2) and TRBJ2-2; 8 bases fit TRBD2. V shed 0 bases, J shed 4 bases, and the junction held 4 bases outside the gene matches. The CDR3 is 16 residues long. Germline V CDR1 and CDR2: LGHDT, YNNKEL (reference sequence). CDR3 sequence reads: CASSQETGGPTGELFF. The CDR3 bases are TGTGCCAGCAGCCAAGAGACGGGGGGGCCCACCGGGGAGCTGTTTTTT.

The rearrangement uses TRBV5-6 and TRBJ2-5; 8 nucleotides align to TRBD1. J was trimmed by 4 bases and V by 4 bases; bases with no gene match: 9. Germline V gene data show CDR1 as SGHDT and CDR2 as YYEEEE. The CDR3 contains 15 residues. The CDR3 nucleotides read TGTGCCAGCAGCCTGCGGACAGGGCCGGGAGAGACCCAGTACTTC. Residues: CASSLRTGPGETQYF. Filled out from reference TRBV5-6 and TRBJ2-5, the complete variable domain reads DAGVTQSPTHLIKTRGQQVTLRCSPKSGHDTVSWYQQALGQGPQFIFQYYEEEERQRGNFPDRFSGHQFPNYSSELNVNALLLGDSALYLCASSLRTGPGETQYFGPGTRLLVL.

A single count supports this clone. The chain combines TRBV6-5 with TRBJ2-1; D is possibly TRBD1 (5 bases). From germline, CDR1 is MNHEY and CDR2 SVGAGI. V lost 5 bases and J 8 bases, leaving 16 bases between the germline ends. This CDR3 comprises 14 residues. The CDR3 region is CASSKDTPRDEQFF. The CDR3 DNA follows: TGTGCCAGCAGTAAGGACACCCCCAGGGATGAGCAGTTCTTC.

The sample holds one count of this clone. The chain is built from TRBV12-3 or TRBV12-4 and TRBJ1-3; D unresolved. The ends were cut back, 4 bases at V and 7 bases at J, with 8 bases in the middle. The CDR3 extends over 12 amino acids. CDR3 loop: CASSSFTNTIYF. The CDR3 nucleotides read TGTGCCAGCAGTTCCTTTACTAACACCATATATTTT.

This clone turned up a few times. The chain is built from TRBV19 and TRBJ2-7; D is possibly TRBD1 or TRBD2 (7 bases each). Per germline, CDR1 LNHDA and CDR2 SQIVND (reference sequence). CDR3 length: 13 residues. The CDR3 sequence is CATSDREGYEQYV. DNA of the CDR3: TGTGCCACTAGTGACAGGGAGGGCTACGAGCAGTACGTC.

The V and J genes are TRBV11-3 and TRBJ2-1; TRBD2 matches at 9 bases. The CDR3 covers 16 residues. The V gene's germline CDR1 is SGHNT and CDR2 YENEEA. V lost 6 bases to trimming and J lost 2 bases; unmatched junction nucleotides: 8. CDR3 sequence (DNA): TGTGCCAGCAGTCTCGTAGCGGGGGCCGCCTACAATGAGCAGTTCTTC. Amino acids: CASSLVAGAAYNEQFF.

The V and J genes are TRBV6-5 and TRBJ1-6, with D possibly matching TRBD1 (6 bases). V gave up 6 bases and J gave up 8 bases, with 17 bases separating them. The germline gives CDR1 MNHEY, CDR2 SVGAGI. This CDR3 comprises 15 residues. The CDR3 spells CASRLKVAGDSPLHF. Here the CDR3 DNA reads TGTGCCAGCAGGTTAAAGGTGGCAGGGGATTCACCCCTCCACTTT.

V and J are TRBV14 and TRBJ2-1, with D perhaps TRBD2 (6 bases). CDR3 length: 15 residues. The germline V and J ends were trimmed by 1 base and 3 bases, with 10 bases remaining between them. The V gene's germline CDR1 is SGHDN and CDR2 FVKESK. In nucleotides, the CDR3 is TGTGCCAGCAGCCAAGCCCGGGGGTACTACAATGAGCAGTTCTTC. Its translation: CASSQARGYYNEQFF. Full variable domain (remainder filled in from reference TRBV14 and TRBJ2-1): EAGVTQFPSHSVIEKGQTVTLRCDPISGHDNLYWYRRVMGKEIKFLLHFVKESKQDESGMPNNRFLAERTGGTYSTLKVQPAELEDSGVYFCASSQARGYYNEQFFGPGTRLTVL.

This rearrangement joins TRBV18 to TRBJ2-3; D is uncertain. CDR3 size: 14 residues. In germline, CDR1 is KGHSH, CDR2 LQKENI. Trimming removed 2 bases from V and 0 bases from J, with 6 bases in between. The CDR3 nucleotides read TGTGCCAGCTCACCAGGCGCTAGCACAGATACGCAGTATTTT. This encodes CASSPGASTDTQYF.

The gene calls are TRBV10-3 and TRBJ2-5; 14 bases fit TRBD2. Looked up from germline, CDR1 is ENHRY and CDR2 is SYGVKD. The CDR3 consists of 14 residues. J was trimmed by 2 bases and V by 10 bases; bases with no gene match: 3. The CDR3 reads CATGTSGGQETQYF. For the CDR3, the DNA is TGTGCCACCGGGACTAGCGGGGGACAAGAGACCCAGTACTTC.

The rearrangement uses TRBV13 and TRBJ1-1; D not resolved. CDR1 is PRHDT and CDR2 is FYEKMQ in the germline V gene (reference sequence). The CDR3 consists of 11 residues. V was cut by 8 bases and J by 5 bases, with 9 bases left in between. The CDR3 DNA is TGTGCCAGCCGGAGGTCGACTGAAGCTTTCTTT. The encoded protein is CASRRSTEAFF.

There are a few counts of this clone. The rearrangement uses TRBV6-5 and TRBJ1-1; D unresolved. Looked up from germline, CDR1 is MNHEY and CDR2 is SVGAGI. The CDR3 is 12 amino acids. Trimming cost V 7 bases and J 11 bases, with 17 bases left between them. CDR3 sequence (DNA): TGTGCCAGCACCCCACTATGGACCGGGGCTTTCTTT. Translated, it gives CASTPLWTGAFF.

CDR3 nucleotides: TGTGCCAGCAGCTTAGCTAGCGGGGGGGCAGATACGCAGTATTTT. This encodes CASSLASGGADTQYF. The chain carries TRBV7-2 and TRBJ2-3; 11 positions agree with TRBD2. Germline assignment: CDR1 SGHTA and CDR2 FQGNSA. The CDR3 is 15 amino acids. J lost 4 bases, V lost 0 bases, and 0 bases had no gene match.

This chain links TRBV5-1 with TRBJ1-2; TRBD1 is a possible D gene (6 bases). CDR1 and CDR2 from the germline V gene are SGHRS and YFSETQ. This CDR3 comprises 13 residues. Trimming pared 4 bases from V and 4 bases from J, leaving 11 bases between. This CDR3 is CASSDTGTYGYTF. The CDR3 coding sequence is TGCGCCAGCAGCGACACAGGGACCTATGGCTACACCTTC. The complete variable domain, with remaining parts taken from reference TRBV5-1 and TRBJ1-2, reads KAGVTQTPRYLIKTRGQQVTLSCSPISGHRSVSWYQQTPGQGLQFLFEYFSETQRNKGNFPGRFSGRQFSNSRSEMNVSTLELGDSALYLCASSDTGTYGYTFGSGTRLTVV.

This chain links TRBV2 with TRBJ1-4; tentative D call: TRBD1 (5 bases). This CDR3 has 13 residues. In germline, CDR1 is SNHLY, CDR2 FYNNEI. Deletions cut 7 bases from V and 6 bases from J, with 12 bases between. The CDR3 DNA sequence: TGTGCCAGCATAGGGACTTGGGATGAAAAACTGTTTTTT. This codes for CASIGTWDEKLFF.

This clone occurred a few times. CDR3 in DNA: TGTGCCAGCTCACCAGACGTGGGGCTTGGCTACACCTTC. It translates to CASSPDVGLGYTF. The chain has TRBV18 and TRBJ1-2; the D gene is possibly TRBD1 (5 bases). V lost 2 bases, J lost 7 bases, and 11 bases lay in between. This CDR3 has 13 residues. Germline CDR1 and CDR2: KGHSH and LQKENI.